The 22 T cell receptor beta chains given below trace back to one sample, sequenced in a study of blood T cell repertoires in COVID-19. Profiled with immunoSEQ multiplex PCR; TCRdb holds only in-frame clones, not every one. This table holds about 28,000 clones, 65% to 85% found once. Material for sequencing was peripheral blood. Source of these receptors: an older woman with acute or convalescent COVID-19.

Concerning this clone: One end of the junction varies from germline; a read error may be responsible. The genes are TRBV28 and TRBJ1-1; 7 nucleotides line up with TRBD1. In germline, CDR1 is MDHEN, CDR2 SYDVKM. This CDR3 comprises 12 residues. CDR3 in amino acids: CASSLPRGPLLF. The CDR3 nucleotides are TGTGCCAGCAGTTTACCGAGGGGGCCCCTTCTCTTT.

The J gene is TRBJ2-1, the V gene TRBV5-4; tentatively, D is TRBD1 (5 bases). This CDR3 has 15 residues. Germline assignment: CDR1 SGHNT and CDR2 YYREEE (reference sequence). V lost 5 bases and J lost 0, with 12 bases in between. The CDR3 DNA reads TGTGCCAGCAGAGAGGACATTAGCTCCTACAATGAGCAGTTCTTC. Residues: CASREDISSYNEQFF.

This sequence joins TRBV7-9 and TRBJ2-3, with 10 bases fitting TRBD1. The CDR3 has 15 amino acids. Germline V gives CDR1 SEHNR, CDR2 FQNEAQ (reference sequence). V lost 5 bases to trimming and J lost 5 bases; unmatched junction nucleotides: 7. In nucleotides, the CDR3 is TGTGCCAGCAGCCCTAGGACAGGGGGTGGAGATACGCAGTATTTT. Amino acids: CASSPRTGGGDTQYF. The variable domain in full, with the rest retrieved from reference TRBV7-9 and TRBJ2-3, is DTGVSQNPRHKITKRGQNVTFRCDPISEHNRLYWYRQTLGQGPEFLTYFQNEAQLEKSRLLSDRFSAERPKGSFSTLEIQRTEQGDSAMYLCASSPRTGGGDTQYFGPGTRLTVL.

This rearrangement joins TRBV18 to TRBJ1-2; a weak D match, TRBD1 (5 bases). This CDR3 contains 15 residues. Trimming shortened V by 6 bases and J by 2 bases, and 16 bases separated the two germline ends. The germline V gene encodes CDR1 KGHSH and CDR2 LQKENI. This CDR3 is CASSPGRGENYGYTF. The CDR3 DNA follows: TGTGCCAGCTCCCCCGGGAGAGGGGAGAACTATGGCTACACCTTC.

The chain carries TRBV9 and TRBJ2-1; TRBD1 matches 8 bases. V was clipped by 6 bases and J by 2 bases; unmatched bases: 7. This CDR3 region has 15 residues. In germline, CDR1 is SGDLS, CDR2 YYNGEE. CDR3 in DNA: TGTGCCAGCACCCTCCAGGGGGCAGCCTACAATGAGCAGTTCTTC. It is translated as CASTLQGAAYNEQFF.

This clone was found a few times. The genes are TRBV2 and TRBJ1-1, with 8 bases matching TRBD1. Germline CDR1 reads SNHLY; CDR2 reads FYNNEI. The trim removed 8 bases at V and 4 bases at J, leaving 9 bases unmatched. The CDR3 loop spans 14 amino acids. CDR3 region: CASGRQGRVTEAFF. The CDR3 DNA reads TGTGCCAGCGGTAGACAGGGGCGTGTCACTGAAGCTTTCTTT.

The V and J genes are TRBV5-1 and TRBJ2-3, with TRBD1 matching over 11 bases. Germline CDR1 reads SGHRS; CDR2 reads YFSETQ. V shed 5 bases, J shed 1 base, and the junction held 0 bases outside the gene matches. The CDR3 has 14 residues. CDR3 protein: CASRGQGGTDTQYF. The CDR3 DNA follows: TGCGCCAGCAGGGGACAGGGGGGCACAGATACGCAGTATTTT.

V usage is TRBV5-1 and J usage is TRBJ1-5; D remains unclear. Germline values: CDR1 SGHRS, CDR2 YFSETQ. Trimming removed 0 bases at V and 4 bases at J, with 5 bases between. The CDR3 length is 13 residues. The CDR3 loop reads CASSLGRNQPQHF. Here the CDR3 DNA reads TGCGCCAGCAGCTTGGGTCGGAATCAGCCCCAGCATTTT.

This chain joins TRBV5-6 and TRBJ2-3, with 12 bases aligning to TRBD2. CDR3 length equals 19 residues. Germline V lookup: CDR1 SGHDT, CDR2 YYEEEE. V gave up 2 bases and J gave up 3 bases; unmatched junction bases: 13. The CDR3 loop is CASSFTSGGPPYVTDTQYF. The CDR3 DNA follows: TGTGCCAGCAGCTTTACTAGCGGGGGGCCTCCGTATGTGACAGATACGCAGTATTTT.

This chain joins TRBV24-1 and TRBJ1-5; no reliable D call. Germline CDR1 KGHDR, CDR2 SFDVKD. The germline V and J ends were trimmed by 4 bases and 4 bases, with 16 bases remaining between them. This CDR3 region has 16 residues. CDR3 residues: CATSDRSRGSNQPQHF. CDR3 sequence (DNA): TGTGCCACCAGTGACCGTTCCCGCGGCTCTAATCAGCCCCAGCATTTT.

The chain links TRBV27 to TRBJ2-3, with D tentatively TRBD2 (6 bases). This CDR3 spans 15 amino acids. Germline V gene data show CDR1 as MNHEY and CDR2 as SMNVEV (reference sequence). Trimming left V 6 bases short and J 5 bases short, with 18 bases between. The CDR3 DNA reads TGTGCCAGCAGATGGTTTAGCGGAGCTCGAGATACGCAGTATTTT. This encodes CASRWFSGARDTQYF.

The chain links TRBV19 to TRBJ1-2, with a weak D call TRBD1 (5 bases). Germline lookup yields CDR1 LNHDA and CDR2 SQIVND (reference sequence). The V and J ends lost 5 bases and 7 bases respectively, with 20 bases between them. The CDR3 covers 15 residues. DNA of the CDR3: TGTGCCAGTAGTGATGCGGCCAGGGCTTTGGGTGGCTACACCTTC. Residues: CASSDAARALGGYTF. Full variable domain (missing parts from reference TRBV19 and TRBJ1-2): DGGITQSPKYLFRKEGQNVTLSCEQNLNHDAMYWYRQDPGQGLRLIYYSQIVNDFQKGDIAEGYSVSREKKESFPLTVTSAQKNPTAFYLCASSDAARALGGYTFGSGTRLTVV.

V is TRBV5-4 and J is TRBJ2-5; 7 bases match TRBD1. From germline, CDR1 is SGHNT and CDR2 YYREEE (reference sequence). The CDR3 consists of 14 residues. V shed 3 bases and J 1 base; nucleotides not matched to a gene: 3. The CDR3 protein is CASSSPGGQETQYF. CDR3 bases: TGTGCCAGCAGCTCCCCAGGGGGCCAAGAGACCCAGTACTTC.

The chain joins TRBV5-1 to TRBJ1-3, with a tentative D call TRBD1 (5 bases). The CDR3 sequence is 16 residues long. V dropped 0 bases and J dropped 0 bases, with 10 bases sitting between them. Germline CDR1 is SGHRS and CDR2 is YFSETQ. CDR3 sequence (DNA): TGCGCCAGCAGCTTGGCCGGGGGAGACTCTGGAAACACCATATATTTT. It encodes CASSLAGGDSGNTIYF.

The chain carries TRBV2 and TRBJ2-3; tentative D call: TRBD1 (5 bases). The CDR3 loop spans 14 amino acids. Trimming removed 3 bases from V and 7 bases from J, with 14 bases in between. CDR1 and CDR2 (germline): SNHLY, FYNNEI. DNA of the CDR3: TGTGCCAGCAGTGACAGGGTGAACGGGTATACGCAGTATTTT. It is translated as CASSDRVNGYTQYF.

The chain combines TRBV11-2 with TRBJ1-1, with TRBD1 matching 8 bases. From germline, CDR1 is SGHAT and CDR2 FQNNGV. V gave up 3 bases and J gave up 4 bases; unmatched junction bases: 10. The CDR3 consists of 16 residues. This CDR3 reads CASSFSTGGRGTEAFF. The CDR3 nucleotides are TGTGCCAGCAGCTTCTCTACAGGGGGGAGGGGCACTGAAGCTTTCTTT. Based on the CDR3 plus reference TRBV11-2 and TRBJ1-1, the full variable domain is EAGVAQSPRYKIIEKRQSVAFWCNPISGHATLYWYQQILGQGPKLLIQFQNNGVVDDSQLPKDRFSAERLKGVDSTLKIQPAKLEDSAVYLCASSFSTGGRGTEAFFGQGTRLTVV.

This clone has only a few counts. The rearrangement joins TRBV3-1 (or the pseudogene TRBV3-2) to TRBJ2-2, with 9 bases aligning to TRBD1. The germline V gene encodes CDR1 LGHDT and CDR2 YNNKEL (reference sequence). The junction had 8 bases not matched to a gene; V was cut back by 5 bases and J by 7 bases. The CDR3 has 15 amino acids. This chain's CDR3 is CASSSRDRAVGELFF. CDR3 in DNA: TGTGCCAGCAGCTCCCGGGACAGGGCCGTCGGGGAGCTGTTTTTT.

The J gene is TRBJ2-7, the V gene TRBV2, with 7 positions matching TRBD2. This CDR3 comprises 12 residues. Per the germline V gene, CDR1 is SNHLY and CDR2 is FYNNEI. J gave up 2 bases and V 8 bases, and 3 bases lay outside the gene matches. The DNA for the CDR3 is TGTGCCAGCGGGGGGGAGACCTACGAGCAGTACTTC. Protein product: CASGGETYEQYF.

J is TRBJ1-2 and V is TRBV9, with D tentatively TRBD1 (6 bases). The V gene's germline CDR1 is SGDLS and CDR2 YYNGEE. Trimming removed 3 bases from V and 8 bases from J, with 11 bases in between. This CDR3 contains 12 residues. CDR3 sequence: CASSAQGRGYTF. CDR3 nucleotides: TGTGCCAGCAGCGCCCAGGGGCGCGGCTACACCTTC.

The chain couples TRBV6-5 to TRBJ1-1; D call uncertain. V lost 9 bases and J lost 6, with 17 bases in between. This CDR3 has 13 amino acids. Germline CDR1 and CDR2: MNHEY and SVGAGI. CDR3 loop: CASAREGWAEAFF. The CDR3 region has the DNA TGTGCCAGTGCCCGGGAGGGCTGGGCTGAAGCTTTCTTT.

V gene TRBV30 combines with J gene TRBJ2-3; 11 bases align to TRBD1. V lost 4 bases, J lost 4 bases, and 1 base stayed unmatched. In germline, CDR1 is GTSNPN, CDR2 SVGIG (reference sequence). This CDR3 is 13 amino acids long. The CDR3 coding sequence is TGTGCCTGGACGGACAGGGGGCCAGATACGCAGTATTTT. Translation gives CAWTDRGPDTQYF.

The CDR3 region is CASSVGWGGEQYF. Here the CDR3 DNA reads TGTGCCAGCAGCGTAGGATGGGGGGGCGAGCAGTACTTC. The chain uses TRBV9 and TRBJ2-7, with 7 bases lining up with TRBD2. J gave up 6 bases and V 0 bases, and 3 bases lay outside the gene matches. The CDR3 has 13 amino acids. The germline CDR1 and CDR2 sequences are SGDLS and YYNGEE. The variable domain in full, with the rest retrieved from reference TRBV9 and TRBJ2-7, is DSGVTQTPKHLITATGQRVTLRCSPRSGDLSVYWYQQSLDQGLQFLIQYYNGEERAKGNILERFSAQQFPDLHSELNLSSLELGDSALYFCASSVGWGGEQYFGPGTRLTVT.